The rows below give T cell receptor beta chains drawn from one sample of a study of regulatory T cells in long-lasting Graves disease. TCRdb redid the calling of the multiplex PCR reads with MiXCR, one entry per CDR3 protein. Of a few hundred thousand distinct CDR3 sequences listed, 20% to 25% are singletons. The sample in question was peripheral blood mononuclear cells (PBMCs), obtained when the disease was refractory, from a patient treated with antithyroid drugs. These receptors were taken from a female donor with Graves disease. Both conserved end residues are part of each CDR3. The order of the fields is D gene, clone size, J gene, V gene, CDR3 protein, CDR3 DNA. D genes are given only for firm matches. Where a row states a size, it is once, few, many or the class of an expanded clone; other rows omit it.

d_call: .
clone_size: few
j_call: TRBJ2-6
v_call: TRBV19
cdr3_aa: CASSIRGISGANVLTF
cdr3_nt: TGTGCCAGTAGTATAAGAGGGATCTCTGGGGCCAACGTCCTGACTTTC

d_call: .
clone_size: many
j_call: TRBJ1-3
v_call: TRBV7-2
cdr3_aa: CASSGGNTIYF
cdr3_nt: TGTGCCAGCTCCGGGGGAAACACCATATATTTT

d_call: .
clone_size: many
j_call: TRBJ2-4
v_call: TRBV28
cdr3_aa: CASSLSFTRFQERAKNIQYF
cdr3_nt: TGTGCCAGCAGTTTATCCTTCACTCGGTTTCAGGAAAGAGCCAAAAACATTCAGTACTTC

d_call: TRBD1
clone_size: many
j_call: TRBJ2-2
v_call: TRBV12-5
cdr3_aa: CASGLAGTGRTGELFF
cdr3_nt: TGTGCTAGTGGTTTGGCAGGGACAGGGCGGACCGGGGAGCTGTTTTTT

d_call: TRBD1
clone_size: .
j_call: TRBJ2-3
v_call: TRBV10-3
cdr3_aa: CAISERTGGGGTDTQYF
cdr3_nt: TGTGCCATCAGTGAGCGAACAGGGGGCGGTGGAACAGATACGCAGTATTTT

d_call: TRBD2
clone_size: few
j_call: TRBJ2-3
v_call: TRBV7-2
cdr3_aa: CASSSGTSGDTDTQYF
cdr3_nt: TGTGCCAGCAGCTCCGGGACTAGCGGAGATACAGATACGCAGTATTTT

d_call: .
clone_size: .
j_call: TRBJ2-5
v_call: TRBV20-1
cdr3_aa: CSARDSGLAETQYF
cdr3_nt: TGCAGTGCTAGAGATTCGGGACTCGCAGAGACCCAGTACTTC

d_call: TRBD1
clone_size: .
j_call: TRBJ2-3
v_call: TRBV28
cdr3_aa: CASVGQGAPAGSTDTQYF
cdr3_nt: TGTGCCAGCGTGGGACAGGGAGCACCCGCGGGGAGCACAGATACGCAGTATTTT

d_call: .
clone_size: .
j_call: TRBJ1-1
v_call: TRBV20-1
cdr3_aa: CSARDVGTEAFF
cdr3_nt: TGCAGTGCTAGGGATGTTGGAACTGAAGCTTTCTTT

d_call: TRBD1
clone_size: many
j_call: TRBJ2-7
v_call: TRBV7-2
cdr3_aa: CASSSRDRASYEQYF
cdr3_nt: TGTGCCAGCAGCTCCCGGGACAGGGCTTCCTACGAGCAGTACTTC

d_call: .
clone_size: few
j_call: TRBJ1-3
v_call: TRBV28
cdr3_aa: CASSLYKGPNSGNTIYF
cdr3_nt: TGTGCCAGCAGTTTATATAAGGGGCCCAACTCTGGAAACACCATATATTTT

d_call: .
clone_size: many
j_call: TRBJ1-1
v_call: TRBV24-1
cdr3_aa: CATSVGGGAGSNTEAFF
cdr3_nt: TGTGCCACCAGTGTAGGTGGTGGGGCAGGGTCGAACACTGAAGCTTTCTTT

d_call: .
clone_size: many
j_call: TRBJ1-1
v_call: TRBV18
cdr3_aa: CASSFKGGTEAFF
cdr3_nt: TGTGCCAGCTCCTTCAAGGGGGGGACTGAAGCTTTCTTT

d_call: .
clone_size: few
j_call: TRBJ2-7
v_call: TRBV7-9
cdr3_aa: CASSSHRGASSEQYF
cdr3_nt: TGTGCCAGCAGCTCCCATCGGGGCGCCTCGAGCGAGCAGTACTTC

d_call: .
clone_size: once
j_call: TRBJ2-7
v_call: TRBV4-1
cdr3_aa: CASSQLAGQRSYEQYF
cdr3_nt: TGCGCCAGCAGCCAATTGGCGGGACAGCGATCCTACGAGCAGTACTTC

d_call: TRBD2
clone_size: many
j_call: TRBJ2-2
v_call: TRBV7-2
cdr3_aa: CASSKRTSGGTGELFF
cdr3_nt: TGTGCCAGCAGCAAACGCACTAGCGGGGGCACCGGGGAGCTGTTTTTT

d_call: .
clone_size: .
j_call: TRBJ1-6
v_call: TRBV5-1
cdr3_aa: CASSPGDGRNSPLHF
cdr3_nt: TGCGCCAGCAGCCCGGGGGACGGCAGAAATTCACCCCTCCACTTT

d_call: .
clone_size: many
j_call: TRBJ1-2
v_call: TRBV5-1
cdr3_aa: CASSPSPDSDGYTF
cdr3_nt: TGCGCCAGCAGCCCTTCCCCGGATTCGGATGGCTACACCTTC

d_call: TRBD2
clone_size: few
j_call: TRBJ2-2
v_call: TRBV2
cdr3_aa: CASSERTSGQNTEELFF
cdr3_nt: TGTGCCAGCAGTGAGAGGACTAGCGGACAAAACACCGAGGAGCTGTTTTTT

d_call: .
clone_size: once
j_call: TRBJ2-2
v_call: TRBV29-1
cdr3_aa: CSVAPGPAGGELFF
cdr3_nt: TGCAGCGTTGCCCCGGGACCCGCGGGCGGGGAGCTGTTTTTT

d_call: TRBD1
clone_size: .
j_call: TRBJ1-2
v_call: TRBV5-1
cdr3_aa: CASSLAGTVRQGPYGYTF
cdr3_nt: TGCGCCAGCAGCTTGGCCGGGACTGTTAGACAGGGCCCCTATGGCTACACCTTC

d_call: TRBD2
clone_size: few
j_call: TRBJ2-7
v_call: TRBV3-1
cdr3_aa: CASSQGLAEYYEQYF
cdr3_nt: TGTGCCAGCAGCCAAGGACTAGCGGAGTACTACGAGCAGTACTTC

d_call: TRBD1
clone_size: .
j_call: TRBJ1-4
v_call: TRBV5-1
cdr3_aa: CASSHERQGPVETNEKLFF
cdr3_nt: TGCGCCAGCAGCCACGAACGACAGGGGCCGGTAGAGACTAATGAAAAACTGTTTTTT

d_call: TRBD1
clone_size: many
j_call: TRBJ2-5
v_call: TRBV7-3
cdr3_aa: CASSVQGPVQETQYF
cdr3_nt: TGTGCCAGCAGCGTACAGGGGCCAGTACAAGAGACCCAGTACTTC

d_call: TRBD1
clone_size: few
j_call: TRBJ1-5
v_call: TRBV7-2
cdr3_aa: CASSIRQGFNQPQHF
cdr3_nt: TGTGCCAGCAGCATACGACAGGGATTCAATCAGCCCCAGCATTTT

d_call: .
clone_size: .
j_call: TRBJ2-5
v_call: TRBV20-1
cdr3_aa: CSAREFKAVQETQYF
cdr3_nt: TGCAGTGCTAGAGAATTCAAGGCGGTCCAAGAGACCCAGTACTTC

d_call: .
clone_size: .
j_call: TRBJ2-7
v_call: TRBV30
cdr3_aa: CAWRDRDTSYEQYF
cdr3_nt: TGTGCCTGGAGGGACCGGGACACTTCCTACGAGCAGTACTTC

d_call: TRBD2
clone_size: .
j_call: TRBJ2-6
v_call: TRBV7-9
cdr3_aa: CASSSPAYSGRAPGANVLTF
cdr3_nt: TGTGCCAGCAGCTCCCCCGCCTATAGCGGGAGGGCCCCTGGGGCCAACGTCCTGACTTTC

d_call: TRBD2
clone_size: few
j_call: TRBJ2-5
v_call: TRBV6-5
cdr3_aa: CASSWGASGFQETQYF
cdr3_nt: TGTGCCAGCAGTTGGGGGGCTAGCGGGTTCCAAGAGACCCAGTACTTC

d_call: .
clone_size: many
j_call: TRBJ1-6
v_call: TRBV6-5
cdr3_aa: CASSYSPGPNSPLHF
cdr3_nt: TGTGCCAGCAGTTACTCTCCGGGGCCCAATTCACCCCTCCACTTT

d_call: .
clone_size: .
j_call: TRBJ1-1
v_call: TRBV19
cdr3_aa: CASSIESTGQGEAFF
cdr3_nt: TGTGCCAGTAGTATAGAATCCACAGGGCAAGGTGAAGCTTTCTTT

d_call: .
clone_size: few
j_call: TRBJ2-1
v_call: TRBV29-1
cdr3_aa: CSVEGVGPEQFF
cdr3_nt: TGCAGCGTTGAGGGGGTGGGGCCTGAGCAGTTCTTC

d_call: .
clone_size: .
j_call: TRBJ1-2
v_call: TRBV29-1
cdr3_aa: CSVEVWDGYTF
cdr3_nt: TGCAGCGTTGAAGTTTGGGATGGCTACACCTTC

d_call: TRBD2
clone_size: .
j_call: TRBJ2-2
v_call: TRBV18
cdr3_aa: CASSPPGVAGGTGELFF
cdr3_nt: TGTGCCAGCTCACCACCAGGAGTAGCGGGAGGCACCGGGGAGCTGTTTTTT

d_call: .
clone_size: .
j_call: TRBJ1-2
v_call: TRBV5-1
cdr3_aa: CASSLSPGERYGYTF
cdr3_nt: TGCGCCAGCAGCTTATCTCCTGGGGAACGCTATGGCTACACCTTC

d_call: TRBD1
clone_size: many
j_call: TRBJ1-4
v_call: TRBV20-1
cdr3_aa: CSASGQGGNEKLFF
cdr3_nt: TGCAGTGCTTCGGGACAGGGCGGAAATGAAAAACTGTTTTTT

d_call: .
clone_size: many
j_call: TRBJ2-5
v_call: TRBV2
cdr3_aa: CASNRAGETQYF
cdr3_nt: TGTGCCAGCAACAGGGCGGGGGAGACCCAGTACTTC

d_call: .
clone_size: .
j_call: TRBJ2-7
v_call: TRBV2
cdr3_aa: CASSAKIEQYF
cdr3_nt: TGTGCCAGCAGTGCAAAAATCGAGCAGTACTTC

d_call: .
clone_size: few
j_call: TRBJ1-5
v_call: TRBV7-2
cdr3_aa: CASSVTPGPQPQHF
cdr3_nt: TGTGCCAGCAGCGTTACACCGGGACCTCAGCCCCAGCATTTT

d_call: TRBD2
clone_size: .
j_call: TRBJ2-1
v_call: TRBV29-1
cdr3_aa: CSVVGLAEARSYNEQFF
cdr3_nt: TGCAGCGTTGTAGGACTAGCGGAAGCCCGGTCCTACAATGAGCAGTTCTTC

d_call: TRBD2
clone_size: .
j_call: TRBJ2-1
v_call: TRBV5-6
cdr3_aa: CASSTAGGGSNEQFF
cdr3_nt: TGTGCCAGCAGCACGGCGGGAGGGGGGTCCAATGAGCAGTTCTTC

d_call: .
clone_size: .
j_call: TRBJ2-1
v_call: TRBV19
cdr3_aa: CASSLQGSSYNEQFF
cdr3_nt: TGTGCCAGTAGTCTCCAGGGGAGCTCCTACAATGAGCAGTTCTTC

d_call: .
clone_size: .
j_call: TRBJ1-5
v_call: TRBV28
cdr3_aa: CASRPTIEGQPQHF
cdr3_nt: TGTGCCAGCAGGCCAACTATCGAGGGGCAGCCCCAGCATTTT

d_call: TRBD1
clone_size: .
j_call: TRBJ2-7
v_call: TRBV7-8
cdr3_aa: CASSQYSPGQGFYEQYF
cdr3_nt: TGCGCCAGCAGCCAATATTCCCCGGGACAGGGCTTCTACGAGCAGTACTTC

d_call: TRBD1
clone_size: .
j_call: TRBJ2-5
v_call: TRBV10-2
cdr3_aa: CASSESALPRDPGGETQYF
cdr3_nt: TGCGCCAGCAGTGAGTCCGCTCTACCTCGGGACCCAGGGGGTGAGACCCAGTACTTC

d_call: TRBD2
clone_size: few
j_call: TRBJ2-5
v_call: TRBV4-1
cdr3_aa: CASSLGSGRLQETQYF
cdr3_nt: TGCGCCAGCAGCTTAGGTAGCGGGAGGCTCCAAGAGACCCAGTACTTC

d_call: TRBD2
clone_size: many
j_call: TRBJ2-3
v_call: TRBV2
cdr3_aa: CASTEGLAGSHTQYF
cdr3_nt: TGTGCCAGCACCGAAGGACTAGCGGGATCTCATACGCAGTATTTT

d_call: .
clone_size: few
j_call: TRBJ2-2
v_call: TRBV5-1
cdr3_aa: CASSYDYGNLNTGELFF
cdr3_nt: TGCGCCAGCAGCTATGACTACGGGAATCTTAACACCGGGGAGCTGTTTTTT

d_call: TRBD2
clone_size: .
j_call: TRBJ2-3
v_call: TRBV27
cdr3_aa: CASSRTRGSDTQYF
cdr3_nt: TGTGCCAGCAGTAGGACTAGAGGTTCAGATACGCAGTATTTT

d_call: .
clone_size: few
j_call: TRBJ1-5
v_call: TRBV27
cdr3_aa: CASSSRQRGNQPQHF
cdr3_nt: TGTGCCAGCAGTTCAAGACAGCGCGGGAATCAGCCCCAGCATTTT

d_call: TRBD1
clone_size: many
j_call: TRBJ2-7
v_call: TRBV7-2
cdr3_aa: CASSSQGQSYEQYF
cdr3_nt: TGTGCCAGCAGCTCCCAGGGACAGTCCTACGAGCAGTACTTC

d_call: .
clone_size: .
j_call: TRBJ2-6
v_call: TRBV30
cdr3_aa: CAWSPTVISGANVLTF
cdr3_nt: TGTGCCTGGAGCCCTACGGTAATTTCTGGGGCCAACGTCCTGACTTTC

d_call: .
clone_size: many
j_call: TRBJ2-7
v_call: TRBV7-2
cdr3_aa: CASSNNRASYEQYF
cdr3_nt: TGTGCCAGCAGCAACAACAGGGCCTCCTACGAGCAGTACTTC

d_call: .
clone_size: many
j_call: TRBJ2-2
v_call: TRBV27
cdr3_aa: CASSRSPNTGELFF
cdr3_nt: TGTGCCAGCAGTAGAAGCCCTAACACCGGGGAGCTGTTTTTT